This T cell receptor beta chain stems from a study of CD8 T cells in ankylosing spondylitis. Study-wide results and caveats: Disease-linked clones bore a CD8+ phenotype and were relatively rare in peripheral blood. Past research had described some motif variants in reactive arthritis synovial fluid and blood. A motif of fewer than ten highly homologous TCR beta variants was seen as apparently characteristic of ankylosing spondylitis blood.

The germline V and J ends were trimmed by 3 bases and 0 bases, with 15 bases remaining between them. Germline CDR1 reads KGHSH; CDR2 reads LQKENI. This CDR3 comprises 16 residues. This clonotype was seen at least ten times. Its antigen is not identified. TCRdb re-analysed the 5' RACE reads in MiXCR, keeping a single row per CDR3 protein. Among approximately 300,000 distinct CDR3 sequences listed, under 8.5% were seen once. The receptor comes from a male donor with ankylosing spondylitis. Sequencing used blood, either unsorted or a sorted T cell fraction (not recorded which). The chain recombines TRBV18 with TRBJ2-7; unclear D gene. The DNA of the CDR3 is TGTGCCAGCTCACCCTTTCTGGAGTCTAACTCCTACGAGCAGTACTTC. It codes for CASSPFLESNSYEQYF.